This T cell receptor beta chain was sequenced for a study of human T cells and chemical hapten exposure. Study overall: Patch tests put 0.01% DPC on the upper back, and the results were checked at 6 days. Affected patients, primarily female, had alopecia areata, totalis or universalis. Study conclusions and caveats: Versus controls, significantly more large CDR3 similarity clusters arose from expanded TCRs.

This clonotype was seen a handful of times. The antigen is not known. TCRdb redid the calling of the RACE reads with MiXCR, one entry per CDR3 protein. The sample has 100,000 or so distinct CDR3 sequences, under 12% seen once. The time point was: patch test 1, 2 weeks after DPC sensitization. Treatment defined: therapeutic diphenylcyclopropenone sensitization with weekly scalp DPC. The study extracted total RNA from unfractionated whole blood. Trimming stripped 6 bases from V and 2 bases from J, with 9 bases between. CDR1 is SGHTA and CDR2 is FQGNSA in the germline V gene. CDR3 length equals 13 residues.

J is TRBJ2-3 and V is TRBV7-2; D possibly matches TRBD1 or TRBD2 (5 bases each). This sequence was found in a man between 35 and 55 years old with alopecia areata. Some clones in this sample may be carry-over from other donors' samples. This specimen consisted of whole blood, obtained in connection with sensitization to the hapten diphenylcyclopropenone (DPC). The CDR3 DNA reads TGTGCCAGCAGGGCCGGGGCCACAGATACGCAGTATTTT. Protein sequence: CASRAGATDTQYF.